These 18 T cell receptor beta chains share one sample of origin, sequenced in a study of T cell changes during pregnancy in multiple sclerosis. TCRdb's table, derived via immunoSEQ multiplex PCR, lists solely in-frame clones and lacks some. The sample yields tens of thousands of clones, 90% to 95% seen once. Specimen: peripheral blood, collected in the third trimester of pregnancy. All receptors derive from a female donor in good health, enrolled as a control in a pregnancy study.

The chain couples TRBV7-3 to TRBJ2-1; 9 nucleotides align to TRBD2. Germline V gene lookup returns CDR1 SGHTA and CDR2 FQGTGA. Trimming cost V 2 bases and J 1 base; bases outside gene matches: 6. CDR3 size: 17 residues. The CDR3 reads CASSLDSTSGSYNEQFF. The CDR3 bases are TGTGCCAGCAGCTTAGATTCAACTAGCGGGTCCTACAATGAGCAGTTCTTC.

This clone was found once. V is TRBV5-8 and J is TRBJ2-1; no reliable D call. In germline, CDR1 is SGHTS, CDR2 YDEGEE. The CDR3 runs to 15 residues. Trimming removed 1 base at V and 3 bases at J, with 11 bases between. This CDR3 reads CASSLQAKIYNEQFF. The CDR3 coding sequence is TGTGCCAGCAGCTTGCAAGCTAAGATCTACAATGAGCAGTTCTTC.

This chain uses TRBV7-2 with TRBJ1-2, with 9 bases identical to TRBD1. The length of the CDR3 is 16 residues. After removal of 5 bases from V and 3 bases from J, the junction contained 10 bases not matched to a gene. Germline CDR1 and CDR2: SGHTA and FQGNSA. The DNA of the CDR3 is TGTGCCAGCAGCCCCCGGCCGGGACAGGGCTACTATGGCTACACCTTC. It encodes CASSPRPGQGYYGYTF.

This rearrangement joins TRBV5-4 to TRBJ2-5; 9 nucleotides match TRBD1. Per the germline V gene, CDR1 is SGHNT and CDR2 is YYREEE (reference sequence). Trimming took 5 bases from V and 5 from J; bases not matched to a gene: 4. The CDR3 sequence is 13 residues long. The CDR3 here is CASRQGAGETQYF. The CDR3 bases are TGTGCCAGCAGACAGGGGGCGGGTGAGACCCAGTACTTC.

The chain joins TRBV5-1 to TRBJ1-1; 7 bases are a match to TRBD1. The CDR3 covers 14 residues. V lost 4 bases and J lost 5; bases outside the gene matches: 8. Germline V gene sequence: CDR1 SGHRS, CDR2 YFSETQ. DNA for the CDR3: TGCGCCAGCAGCGACCAAAGGGGGCAGACTGAAGCTTTCTTT. The encoded protein is CASSDQRGQTEAFF.

This rearrangement joins TRBV6-1 to TRBJ1-1; perhaps TRBD1 as D (5 bases). Germline V gene data show CDR1 as MNHNS and CDR2 as SASEGT. The V gene lost 3 bases and the J gene lost 5 bases, with 13 bases spanning the gap. The CDR3 is 14 amino acids. CDR3 bases: TGTGCCAGCAGTGAGCTAGGTTCAGGGACTGAAGCTTTCTTT. As protein: CASSELGSGTEAFF.

The V and J genes are TRBV5-6 and TRBJ1-2; TRBD1 might be the D (5 bases). V dropped 3 bases and J dropped 12 bases, with 12 bases sitting between them. Germline V gene lookup returns CDR1 SGHDT and CDR2 YYEEEE. This CDR3 region has 11 residues. This chain's CDR3 is CASSSRQINTF. Here the CDR3 DNA reads TGTGCCAGCAGCTCAAGACAGATCAACACCTTC.

The chain carries TRBV4-2 and TRBJ2-5; the match to TRBD1 covers 7 bases. Trimming at V came to 3 bases and at J to 0 bases, leaving 4 bases not matched to a gene. Looked up from germline, CDR1 is LGHNA and CDR2 is YNFKEQ. The CDR3 runs to 15 residues. The CDR3 DNA is TGTGCCAGCAGCCATCCTGACAGGGACCAAGAGACCCAGTACTTC. Its translation is CASSHPDRDQETQYF.

The genes are TRBV18 and TRBJ1-2; TRBD1 aligns across 9 bases. CDR1 is KGHSH, CDR2 LQKENI, per germline. V lost 2 bases and J lost 7; bases outside the gene matches: 5. There are 14 residues in the CDR3. The CDR3, as DNA: TGTGCCAGCTCACCAGGAGAGGACAGGGGTGGCTACACCTTC. Encoded protein: CASSPGEDRGGYTF.

The rearrangement joins TRBV4-2 to TRBJ2-2, with 7 bases fitting TRBD2. The CDR3 length is 16 residues. Germline lookup yields CDR1 LGHNA and CDR2 YNFKEQ. Losses at the gene ends were 3 bases for V and 1 base for J; bases not matched to a gene: 5. CDR3 sequence: CASSHRGGKNTGELFF. CDR3 nucleotides: TGTGCCAGCAGCCACCGGGGAGGGAAGAACACCGGGGAGCTGTTTTTT.

The V call is TRBV30, the J call TRBJ2-7; 11 bases match TRBD2. Germline V gene sequence: CDR1 GTSNPN, CDR2 SVGIG (reference sequence). This CDR3 spans 13 amino acids. The chain's CDR3 is CAYGTSGGYEQYF. The CDR3, as DNA: TGTGCGTATGGAACTAGCGGGGGTTACGAGCAGTACTTC. The entire variable domain, with the rest obtained from reference TRBV30 and TRBJ2-7, is as follows: SQTIHQWPATLVQPVGSPLSLECTVEGTSNPNLYWYRQAAGRGLQLLFYSVGIGQISSEVPQNLSASRPQDRQFILSSKKLLLSDSGFYLCAYGTSGGYEQYFGPGTRLTVT.

The rearrangement uses TRBV27 and TRBJ1-2; D remains unclear. This CDR3 is built from 14 residues. The germline gives CDR1 MNHEY, CDR2 SMNVEV (reference sequence). V lost 1 base, J lost 5 bases, and 11 bases lay in between. CDR3 region: CASSLFPEMYGYTF. DNA for the CDR3: TGTGCCAGCAGTTTATTCCCGGAGATGTATGGCTACACCTTC.

This chain connects TRBV18 to TRBJ2-1; D perhaps matches TRBD2 (5 bases). Trimming removed 1 base from V and 10 bases from J, with 17 bases in between. CDR1 and CDR2 from the germline V gene are KGHSH and LQKENI. CDR3 length: 15 residues. This CDR3 is CASSPRSEAPGEQFF. Here the CDR3 DNA reads TGTGCCAGCTCACCACGGAGCGAGGCTCCGGGGGAGCAGTTCTTC.

The table lists this clone with a count of one. V gene TRBV27 combines with J gene TRBJ2-2; tentative D call: TRBD1 (6 bases). The ends were cut back, 8 bases at V and 4 bases at J, with 17 bases in the middle. The CDR3 spans 15 residues. In germline, CDR1 is MNHEY, CDR2 SMNVEV (reference sequence). The CDR3 region has the DNA TGTGCCAGCGGAGTCTCGGGACAAGGCACCGGGGAGCTGTTTTTT. Translating it yields CASGVSGQGTGELFF.

The V gene is TRBV5-1, the J gene TRBJ2-3; perhaps TRBD2 as D (6 bases). CDR3 length: 13 residues. Germline V gene sequence: CDR1 SGHRS, CDR2 YFSETQ. The V gene lost 4 bases and the J gene lost 12 bases, with 18 bases spanning the gap. CDR3 residues: CASSQGGDSPQYF. CDR3 nucleotide sequence: TGCGCCAGCAGCCAAGGCGGGGATTCCCCCCAGTATTTT.

This clone showed up just once. The chain couples TRBV11-2 to TRBJ2-4; weak D call: TRBD1 (5 bases). The CDR3 contains 15 residues. Trimming removed 5 bases from V and 5 bases from J, with 16 bases in between. The V gene's germline CDR1 is SGHAT and CDR2 FQNNGV. CDR3 residues: CASSPLTGLQNIQYF. The CDR3 DNA follows: TGTGCCAGCAGCCCCCTTACAGGCCTCCAAAACATTCAGTACTTC.

This clone was found once. This chain connects TRBV5-6 to TRBJ1-1; a possible D gene is TRBD1 (6 bases). The CDR3 extends over 16 amino acids. V lost 0 bases, J lost 0 bases, and 12 bases lay in between. The V gene's germline CDR1 is SGHDT and CDR2 YYEEEE. The CDR3 DNA reads TGTGCCAGCAGCTTGGGTTTCGGGACAATGAACACTGAAGCTTTCTTT. Translation: CASSLGFGTMNTEAFF.

The chain carries TRBV5-4 and TRBJ2-7; 7 bases map to TRBD1. Trimming took 4 bases from V and 5 from J; bases not matched to a gene: 12. The CDR3 contains 15 residues. Germline CDR1 is SGHNT and CDR2 is YYREEE (reference sequence). DNA of the CDR3: TGTGCCAGCAGCCCCGGGACAGCGGAGGTGCACGAGCAGTACTTC. It is translated as CASSPGTAEVHEQYF. Looking up the rest from reference TRBV5-4 and TRBJ2-7 gives the full variable domain: ETGVTQSPTHLIKTRGQQVTLRCSSQSGHNTVSWYQQALGQGPQFIFQYYREEENGRGNFPPRFSGLQFPNYSSELNVNALELDDSALYLCASSPGTAEVHEQYFGPGTRLTVT.